The 6 T cell receptor beta chains presented below share a single source sample, sequenced in a study of blood T cells in healthy people across ages. A sample-barcoded 5' primer and a J-beta primer mix were used in a second PCR of roughly 6 to 11 cycles. Using its own MiXCR run on the 5' RACE reads, TCRdb lists one record per CDR3 protein. The repertoire holds just under 900,000 distinct CDR3 sequences, 29% seen once, with approximately 15% in the top ten. The sequenced material came from blood. The source is a woman aged 80 or older in good health.

This clonotype has at least ten counts. J is TRBJ2-3 and V is TRBV12-3 or TRBV12-4; 8 nucleotides agree with TRBD2. CDR3 length equals 14 residues. Trimming at V came to 3 bases and at J to 4 bases, leaving 3 bases not matched to a gene. Here the CDR3 reads CASSFGGAADTQYF. The CDR3 nucleotides read TGTGCCAGCAGTTTCGGGGGGGCCGCAGATACGCAGTATTTT.

Note on this clonotype: Being one base from a much bigger clone, this may be a read error. The genes are TRBV5-1 and TRBJ1-2; 12 bases map to TRBD1. The CDR3 consists of 16 residues. The trim removed 3 bases at V and 2 bases at J, leaving 5 bases unmatched. Germline V gene sequence: CDR1 SGHRS, CDR2 YFSETQ. The CDR3 DNA is TGCGCCAGCAGCTCGGGACAGGGGGCGTCGAACTATGGCTACACCTTC. The encoded protein is CASSSGQGASNYGYTF.

V usage is TRBV5-5 and J usage is TRBJ2-2; D assignment may be TRBD1 or TRBD2 (5 bases each). Germline-derived CDR1 and CDR2 are SGHKS and YYEKEE (reference sequence). Trimming removed 7 bases from V and 0 bases from J, with 13 bases in between. CDR3 size: 15 residues. The CDR3 DNA follows: TGTGCCAGCCTGACGGGGCATGCGAACACCGGGGAGCTGTTTTTT. It codes for CASLTGHANTGELFF.

On this clonotype: At one boundary the junction diverges from the germline segment, which might be a read error. The chain links TRBV12-3 or TRBV12-4 to TRBJ1-5; D unclear. The CDR3 contains 16 residues. Here the CDR3 reads CASSPQRIHSNHPQHF. Here the CDR3 DNA reads TGTGCCAGCAGCCCCCAGCGAATTCATAGCAATCACCCCCAGCATTTT.

The genes are TRBV20-1 and TRBJ2-5; 16 bases match TRBD2. V lost 3 bases, J lost 7 bases, and 11 bases stayed unmatched. Germline V gene lookup returns CDR1 DFQATT and CDR2 SNEGSKA (reference sequence). CDR3 length: 17 residues. DNA for the CDR3: TGCAGTGCTAGTGACCCCGGGACTAGCGGGGGGGCAGGGACCCAGTACTTC. It specifies CSASDPGTSGGAGTQYF.

This clonotype has at least ten counts. This chain links TRBV28 with TRBJ2-3; D remains unclear. This CDR3 is built from 14 residues. The V gene lost 3 bases and the J gene lost 2 bases, with 9 bases spanning the gap. CDR1 is MDHEN and CDR2 is SYDVKM in the germline V gene. CDR3 sequence reads: CASSFGRYTDTQYF. The CDR3 DNA sequence: TGTGCCAGCAGTTTTGGTCGGTACACAGATACGCAGTATTTT. The whole variable domain, filled in from reference TRBV28 and TRBJ2-3, reads DVKVTQSSRYLVKRTGEKVFLECVQDMDHENMFWYRQDPGLGLRLIYFSYDVKMKEKGDIPEGYSVSREKKERFSLILESASTNQTSMYLCASSFGRYTDTQYFGPGTRLTVL.